The 26 T cell receptor beta chains given below trace back to one sample, sequenced in a study of yellow fever vaccine responses in identical twins. TCRdb re-called the RT-PCR reads through MiXCR, storing one row per CDR3 protein. The sample has about 34,000 distinct CDR3 sequences; about three fifths are singletons. The sequencing used T cells from blood (PBMCs), unsorted or a sorted subset (not recorded which), collected before or after yellow fever vaccination (not recorded which). Receptor source: a woman under 30 who received the yellow fever vaccine.

The V call is TRBV18, the J call TRBJ2-1, with D hard to call. Trimming pared 2 bases from V and 5 bases from J, leaving 4 bases between. The germline CDR1 and CDR2 sequences are KGHSH and LQKENI. The CDR3 has 12 residues. The CDR3 DNA follows: TGTGCCAGCTCACCATTGAACAATGAGCAGTTCTTC. Translation gives CASSPLNNEQFF.

DNA for the CDR3: TGTGCCACCAGCAGAGATGGTCTAGCGGGGGGGCAAAGGGAGCAGTACGTC. Translation: CATSRDGLAGGQREQYV. V usage is TRBV15 and J usage is TRBJ2-7; TRBD2 matches 12 bases. The V segment lost 0 bases and the J segment 7 bases; nucleotides outside the gene matches: 10. Germline values: CDR1 LNHNV, CDR2 YYDKDF (reference sequence). The CDR3 totals 17 residues.

The chain combines TRBV4-1 with TRBJ2-5; perhaps TRBD1 as D (6 bases). Trimming stripped 1 base from V and 7 bases from J, with 10 bases between. The V gene's germline CDR1 is MGHRA and CDR2 YSYEKL. The CDR3 runs 13 residues. The CDR3 region is CASSQGQEATQYF. CDR3 DNA: TGCGCCAGCAGCCAAGGACAGGAGGCGACCCAGTACTTC.

The V gene is TRBV29-1, the J gene TRBJ2-3; D might be TRBD2 (5 bases). In germline, CDR1 is SQVTM, CDR2 ANQGSEA. V was shortened by 6 bases and J by 3 bases, with 16 bases between the two germline ends. This CDR3 has 14 amino acids. The CDR3 region is CSVAWTGGTDTQYF. CDR3 coding DNA: TGCAGCGTCGCTTGGACGGGCGGGACAGATACGCAGTATTTT.

This chain joins TRBV29-1 and TRBJ2-1; D remains unclear. CDR1 SQVTM and CDR2 ANQGSEA come from the germline V gene. The V end was cut by 2 bases, the J end by 7 bases, with 6 bases between. This CDR3 spans 11 amino acids. The CDR3 reads CSVELGNEQFF. CDR3 nucleotide sequence: TGCAGCGTTGAACTTGGGAATGAGCAGTTCTTC.

The table lists this clonotype with a few counts. The chain employs TRBV13 and TRBJ2-1; D remains unclear. V gave up 2 bases and J gave up 13 bases, with 15 bases separating them. CDR1 PRHDT and CDR2 FYEKMQ come from the germline V gene (reference sequence). The CDR3 contains 13 residues. The CDR3 region is CASSLRVVPSQFF. Here the CDR3 DNA reads TGTGCCAGCAGCTTACGGGTCGTTCCGAGCCAGTTCTTC.

CDR3 region: CASSFPRESIQYF. CDR3 DNA sequence: TGTGCCAGCAGCTTTCCCAGGGAAAGCATTCAGTACTTC. This sequence joins TRBV7-9 and TRBJ2-4, with a tentative D call TRBD1 (5 bases). CDR3 size: 13 residues. The germline CDR1 and CDR2 sequences are SEHNR and FQNEAQ (reference sequence). V was trimmed by 3 bases and J by 9 bases, leaving 12 bases between them. Variable domain in full (rest from reference TRBV7-9 and TRBJ2-4): DTGVSQNPRHKITKRGQNVTFRCDPISEHNRLYWYRQTLGQGPEFLTYFQNEAQLEKSRLLSDRFSAERPKGSFSTLEIQRTEQGDSAMYLCASSFPRESIQYFGAGTRLSVL.

The chain has TRBV18 and TRBJ2-7; D unclear. This CDR3 contains 11 residues. Germline V gene data show CDR1 as KGHSH and CDR2 as LQKENI. The ends were cut back, 6 bases at V and 5 bases at J, with 8 bases in the middle. In DNA, the CDR3 is TGTGCCAGCTCTCCCGGCCACGAGCAGTACGTC. Translated: CASSPGHEQYV.

V usage is TRBV2 and J usage is TRBJ2-3; possibly TRBD2 for D (6 bases). The CDR3 is 16 amino acids. The germline V gene encodes CDR1 SNHLY and CDR2 FYNNEI. The V end was cut by 2 bases, the J end by 0 bases, with 12 bases between. CDR3 bases: TGTGCCAGCAGTGAATGGGCGGGGATTAGCACAGATACGCAGTATTTT. Translated: CASSEWAGISTDTQYF. Looking up the rest from reference TRBV2 and TRBJ2-3 gives the full variable domain: EPEVTQTPSHQVTQMGQEVILRCVPISNHLYFYWYRQILGQKVEFLVSFYNNEISEKSEIFDDQFSVERPDGSNFTLKIRSTKLEDSAMYFCASSEWAGISTDTQYFGPGTRLTVL.

The V gene is TRBV28, the J gene TRBJ2-1; 9 bases are shared with TRBD1. Trimming took 5 bases from V and 9 from J; bases not matched to a gene: 17. CDR1 is MDHEN and CDR2 is SYDVKM in the germline V gene. The CDR3 has 17 amino acids. The CDR3 DNA sequence: TGTGCCAGCAGTCCTATACGAGAAGACAGGGGGAAGAGTGAGCAGTTCTTC. Translation gives CASSPIREDRGKSEQFF. The full variable domain, in which reference TRBV28 and TRBJ2-1 provide the parts outside the CDR3, is DVKVTQSSRYLVKRTGEKVFLECVQDMDHENMFWYRQDPGLGLRLIYFSYDVKMKEKGDIPEGYSVSREKKERFSLILESASTNQTSMYLCASSPIREDRGKSEQFFGPGTRLTVL.

The chain employs TRBV5-5 and TRBJ1-1; TRBD1 aligns across 8 bases. After removal of 0 bases from V and 2 bases from J, the junction contained 3 bases not matched to a gene. The CDR3 covers 15 residues. From germline, CDR1 is SGHKS and CDR2 YYEKEE (reference sequence). In DNA, the CDR3 is TGTGCCAGCAGCTTGGGGACAGGGCGCAACACTGAAGCTTTCTTT. As protein: CASSLGTGRNTEAFF. Full variable domain (rest looked up from reference TRBV5-5 and TRBJ1-1): DAGVTQSPTHLIKTRGQQVTLRCSPISGHKSVSWYQQVLGQGPQFIFQYYEKEERGRGNFPDRFSARQFPNYSSELNVNALLLGDSALYLCASSLGTGRNTEAFFGQGTRLTVV.

Only a few counts were recorded for this clonotype. V and J are TRBV28 and TRBJ2-7; 8 bases are a match to TRBD1. The CDR3 has 14 amino acids. Germline CDR1 MDHEN, CDR2 SYDVKM. Germline trimming cut 3 bases from V and 4 bases from J; bases unmatched to any gene: 5. The DNA for the CDR3 is TGTGCCAGCAGTTTCGGGACAGGCTTTTACGAGCAGTACGTC. This codes for CASSFGTGFYEQYV.

The CDR3 bases are TGTGCCAGCAGCAGATCATCCCCCGGGACAGTGAATTCACCCCTCCACTTT. Amino acid sequence: CASSRSSPGTVNSPLHF. The chain recombines TRBV11-3 with TRBJ1-6; 7 nucleotides line up with TRBD1. V lost 5 bases to trimming and J lost 7 bases; unmatched junction nucleotides: 14. Germline V gene data show CDR1 as SGHNT and CDR2 as YENEEA. The CDR3 is 17 amino acids.

The chain carries TRBV21-1 and TRBJ2-7; whether TRBD2, the table's D call, matches the DNA was not checked. TRBV21-1 is flagged as a pseudogene. The length of the CDR3 is 15 residues. Written as DNA, the CDR3 is TGTGCCAGCAGCCCCCGACTAGCGGACACCTACGAGCAGTACGTC. Its protein product is CASSPRLADTYEQYV.

The rearrangement links TRBV7-9 to TRBJ2-7, with TRBD1 matching over 9 bases. Germline values: CDR1 SEHNR, CDR2 FQNEAQ (reference sequence). Losses at the gene ends were 3 bases for V and 4 bases for J; bases not matched to a gene: 4. This CDR3 spans 14 amino acids. For the CDR3, the DNA is TGTGCCAGCAGCTTCGGGACAGGGAGATACGAGCAGTACTTC. The encoded protein is CASSFGTGRYEQYF. Filled out from reference TRBV7-9 and TRBJ2-7, the complete variable domain reads DTGVSQNPRHKITKRGQNVTFRCDPISEHNRLYWYRQTLGQGPEFLTYFQNEAQLEKSRLLSDRFSAERPKGSFSTLEIQRTEQGDSAMYLCASSFGTGRYEQYFGPGTRLTVT.

Only one count was recorded for this clonotype. The J gene is TRBJ1-5, the V gene TRBV18; D possibly corresponds to TRBD1 (5 bases). From germline, CDR1 is KGHSH and CDR2 LQKENI. This CDR3 comprises 16 residues. V lost 2 bases, J lost 5 bases, and 16 bases lay in between. Written as DNA, the CDR3 is TGTGCCAGCTCACCAGGCAATTTGGGGGGTCATCAGCCCCAGCATTTT. This gives the protein CASSPGNLGGHQPQHF.

The chain carries TRBV7-3 and TRBJ2-1; D is perhaps TRBD1 (6 bases). Germline V CDR1 and CDR2: SGHTA, FQGTGA. V lost 5 bases, J lost 3 bases, and 8 bases lay in between. This CDR3 is built from 13 residues. The CDR3 sequence is CASSRDNYNEQFF. CDR3 DNA: TGTGCCAGCAGCCGGGACAACTACAATGAGCAGTTCTTC.

This clonotype has just one count. The gene calls are TRBV11-1 and TRBJ2-1, with D perhaps assigned TRBD1 or TRBD2 (6 bases each). With 4 bases removed from V and 9 bases from J, the gap between germline ends came to 19 bases. This CDR3 contains 15 residues. Per the germline V gene, CDR1 is SGHAT and CDR2 is FQDESV (reference sequence). The CDR3 coding sequence is TGTGCCAGCAGCTCGGCGGGACAAGCGGGCGGTGAGCAGTTCTTC. Amino acid sequence: CASSSAGQAGGEQFF.

The chain employs TRBV28 and TRBJ2-5; TRBD1 or TRBD2 may be the D gene (5 bases each). This CDR3 region has 15 residues. Germline V gene data show CDR1 as MDHEN and CDR2 as SYDVKM. V was shortened by 4 bases and J by 6 bases, with 18 bases between the two germline ends. The CDR3 protein is CASSYSRDLRKTQYF. The CDR3 nucleotides are TGTGCCAGCAGTTATTCCCGGGACCTCCGGAAGACCCAGTACTTC.

The DNA for the CDR3 is TGCAGCGTTGAGTCAGGGGCCTTGCTCTATGGCTACACCTTC. Translated, it gives CSVESGALLYGYTF. This chain uses TRBV29-1 with TRBJ1-2, with a tentative D call TRBD1 (6 bases). The CDR3 totals 14 residues. Germline V gene lookup returns CDR1 SQVTM and CDR2 ANQGSEA. V dropped 3 bases and J dropped 4 bases, with 15 bases sitting between them. Complete variable domain (other parts from reference TRBV29-1 and TRBJ1-2): SAVISQKPSRDICQRGTSLTIQCQVDSQVTMMFWYRQQPGQSLTLIATANQGSEATYESGFVIDKFPISRPNLTFSTLTVSNMSPEDSSIYLCSVESGALLYGYTFGSGTRLTVV.

The rearrangement links TRBV19 to TRBJ2-7, with D perhaps TRBD1 (5 bases). Germline V lookup: CDR1 LNHDA, CDR2 SQIVND (reference sequence). Trimming removed 4 bases at V and 0 bases at J, with 13 bases between. The CDR3 contains 15 residues. CDR3 protein: CASSRTREFSYEQYF. The CDR3 bases are TGTGCCAGTAGTAGGACCAGGGAATTCTCCTACGAGCAGTACTTC.

The chain employs TRBV18 and TRBJ2-7, with D possibly matching TRBD2 (5 bases). Germline V lookup: CDR1 KGHSH, CDR2 LQKENI. CDR3 length: 14 amino acids. With 1 base removed from V and 3 bases from J, the gap between germline ends came to 10 bases. Here the CDR3 DNA reads TGTGCCAGCTCACCACAAAGGGAGAACTACGAGCAGTACTTC. Translated, it gives CASSPQRENYEQYF.

A note on this clonotype: The junction departs from the called germline gene at one end, perhaps through a read error. The DNA of the CDR3 is TGTGCCACGAGCAGGGCTAGCAATCAGCCCCAGCATTTT. Its translation: CATSRASNQPQHF. V and J are TRBV15 and TRBJ1-5, with D possibly TRBD1 on 5 matching bases. CDR1 and CDR2 (germline): LNHNV, YYDKDF (reference sequence). The CDR3 has 13 amino acids. Supplemented by reference TRBV15 and TRBJ1-5, the full variable domain reads DAMVIQNPRYQVTQFGKPVTLSCSQTLNHNVMYWYQQKSSQAPKLLFHYYDKDFNNEADTPDNFQSRRPNTSFCFLDIRSPGLGDTAMYLCATSRASNQPQHFGDGTRLSIL.

This clonotype was observed a handful of times. The chain joins TRBV7-6 to TRBJ1-3; 7 bases line up with TRBD1. The CDR3 has 16 residues. CDR1 and CDR2 from the germline V gene are SGHVS and FNYEAQ. The junction had 8 bases not matched to a gene; V was cut back by 2 bases and J by 4 bases. CDR3: CASSLMTGISGNTIYF. CDR3 DNA: TGTGCCAGCAGCTTAATGACAGGGATATCAGGAAACACCATATATTTT.

The V call is TRBV12-3 or TRBV12-4, the J call TRBJ1-4; weak D call: TRBD1 (5 bases). The CDR3 sequence is 11 residues long. Trimming pared 7 bases from V and 12 bases from J, leaving 12 bases between. CDR3 region: CASISAGQLFF. CDR3 DNA sequence: TGTGCCAGCATCAGCGCGGGACAACTGTTTTTT.

The chain combines TRBV2 with TRBJ1-1; D is unresolved. V lost 4 bases to trimming and J lost 4 bases, with 10 bases between them. The length of the CDR3 is 13 residues. From germline, CDR1 is SNHLY and CDR2 FYNNEI. The CDR3 region has the DNA TGTGCCAGCAGTGGCCGACCTGGCACTGAAGCTTTCTTT. It yields the protein CASSGRPGTEAFF.